A selection of T cell receptor beta chains follows, all from one sample in a study of cytomegalovirus exposure and HLA in healthy donors. Assay used: immunoSEQ multiplex PCR; TCRdb lists only in-frame clones, some missing. Listed are under 200,000 clones; 5.5% to 7.5% falls within the top ten. Sequences were obtained from PBMCs. The receptor source for this set is a man aged 25 to 40 in good health and CMV-seronegative. Each CDR3 is given without its conserved first and last residue. D genes are given only for firm matches.

v_call: TRBV19; cdr3_length: 12; d_call: TRBD1; j_call: TRBJ2-1; cdr3_aa: ASSIGQGVNEQF
v_call: TRBV19; cdr3_length: 12; d_call: .; j_call: TRBJ2-2; cdr3_aa: ASSIWGVAGELF
v_call: TRBV12-5; cdr3_length: 13; d_call: TRBD1; j_call: TRBJ1-6; cdr3_aa: ASGLVTGGNSPLH
v_call: TRBV4-1; cdr3_length: 14; d_call: TRBD1; j_call: TRBJ1-5; cdr3_aa: ASSPADRGANQPQH
v_call: TRBV7-6; cdr3_length: 13; d_call: TRBD1; j_call: TRBJ1-5; cdr3_aa: ASSLAGQGDQPQH
v_call: TRBV28; cdr3_length: 12; d_call: TRBD1; j_call: TRBJ2-7; cdr3_aa: ASSPGQGAYEQY
v_call: TRBV21-1; cdr3_length: 15; d_call: .; j_call: TRBJ2-7; cdr3_aa: ASSWITSGRAFYEQY
v_call: TRBV2; cdr3_length: 10; d_call: TRBD1; j_call: TRBJ1-4; cdr3_aa: ASSEAQRTGF
v_call: TRBV11-2; cdr3_length: 14; d_call: .; j_call: TRBJ2-7; cdr3_aa: ASSRPFLGGTYEQY
v_call: TRBV4-1; cdr3_length: 14; d_call: TRBD1; j_call: TRBJ1-2; cdr3_aa: ASSQDMTGGMYGYT
v_call: TRBV7-2; cdr3_length: 11; d_call: .; j_call: TRBJ1-1; cdr3_aa: ASSETWNTEAF
v_call: TRBV7-9; cdr3_length: 13; d_call: .; j_call: TRBJ2-1; cdr3_aa: ASSLEALRLGEQF
v_call: TRBV29-1; cdr3_length: 15; d_call: TRBD1; j_call: TRBJ1-1; cdr3_aa: SVEALETGGDNTEAF
v_call: TRBV7-9; cdr3_length: 11; d_call: .; j_call: TRBJ2-5; cdr3_aa: ASSLGDTKTQY
v_call: TRBV28; cdr3_length: 12; d_call: TRBD1; j_call: TRBJ1-2; cdr3_aa: ASTITGGLYGYT
v_call: TRBV2; cdr3_length: 13; d_call: TRBD2; j_call: TRBJ2-5; cdr3_aa: ASSELAGVWETQY
v_call: TRBV5-1; cdr3_length: 11; d_call: TRBD2; j_call: TRBJ2-7; cdr3_aa: ASSLDLGEGQY
v_call: TRBV11-2; cdr3_length: 12; d_call: .; j_call: TRBJ2-7; cdr3_aa: ASSLGGLLYEQY
v_call: TRBV15; cdr3_length: 10; d_call: .; j_call: TRBJ2-1; cdr3_aa: ATSSLYNEQF
v_call: TRBV18; cdr3_length: 12; d_call: TRBD1; j_call: TRBJ1-1; cdr3_aa: ASSLGQTNTEAF
v_call: TRBV5-1; cdr3_length: 13; d_call: .; j_call: TRBJ1-1; cdr3_aa: ASSLAAGKDTEAF
v_call: TRBV28; cdr3_length: 11; d_call: TRBD1; j_call: TRBJ2-3; cdr3_aa: ASSSTGTDTQY